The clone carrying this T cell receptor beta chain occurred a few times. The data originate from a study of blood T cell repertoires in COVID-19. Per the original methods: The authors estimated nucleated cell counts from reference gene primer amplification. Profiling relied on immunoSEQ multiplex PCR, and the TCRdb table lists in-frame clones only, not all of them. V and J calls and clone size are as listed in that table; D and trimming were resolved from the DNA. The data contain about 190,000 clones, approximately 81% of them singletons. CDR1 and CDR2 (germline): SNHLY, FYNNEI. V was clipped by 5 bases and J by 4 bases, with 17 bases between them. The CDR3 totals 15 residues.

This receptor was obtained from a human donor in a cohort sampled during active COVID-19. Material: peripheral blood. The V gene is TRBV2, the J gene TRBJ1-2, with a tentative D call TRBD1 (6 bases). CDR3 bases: TGTGCCAGCAGTCTCCGGACAGAGGCGCTCTATGGCTACACCTTC. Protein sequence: CASSLRTEALYGYTF.